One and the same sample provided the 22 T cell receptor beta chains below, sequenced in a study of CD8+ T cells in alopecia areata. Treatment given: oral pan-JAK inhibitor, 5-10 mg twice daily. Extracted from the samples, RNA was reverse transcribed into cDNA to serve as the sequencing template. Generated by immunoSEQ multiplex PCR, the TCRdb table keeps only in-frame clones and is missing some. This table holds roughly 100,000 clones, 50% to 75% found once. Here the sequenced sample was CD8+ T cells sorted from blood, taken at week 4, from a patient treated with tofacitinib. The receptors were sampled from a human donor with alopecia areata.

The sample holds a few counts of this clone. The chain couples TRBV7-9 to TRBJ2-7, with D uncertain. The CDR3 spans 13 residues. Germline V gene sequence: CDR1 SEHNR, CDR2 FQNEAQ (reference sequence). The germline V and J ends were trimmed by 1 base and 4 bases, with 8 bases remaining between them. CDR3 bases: TGTGCCAGCAGCTTAGTGACGGAATACGAGCAGTACTTC. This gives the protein CASSLVTEYEQYF.

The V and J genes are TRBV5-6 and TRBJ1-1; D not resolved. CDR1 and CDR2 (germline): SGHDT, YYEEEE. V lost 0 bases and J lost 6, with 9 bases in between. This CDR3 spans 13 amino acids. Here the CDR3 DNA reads TGTGCCAGCAGCTTGGGTGGGAGCCCTGAAGCTTTCTTT. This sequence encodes CASSLGGSPEAFF.

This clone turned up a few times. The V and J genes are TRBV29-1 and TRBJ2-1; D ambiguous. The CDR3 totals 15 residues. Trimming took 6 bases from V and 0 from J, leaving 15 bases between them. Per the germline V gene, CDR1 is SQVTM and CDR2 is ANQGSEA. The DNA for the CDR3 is TGCAGCGTCGATGACCCAAATTACTCCTACAATGAGCAGTTCTTC. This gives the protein CSVDDPNYSYNEQFF.

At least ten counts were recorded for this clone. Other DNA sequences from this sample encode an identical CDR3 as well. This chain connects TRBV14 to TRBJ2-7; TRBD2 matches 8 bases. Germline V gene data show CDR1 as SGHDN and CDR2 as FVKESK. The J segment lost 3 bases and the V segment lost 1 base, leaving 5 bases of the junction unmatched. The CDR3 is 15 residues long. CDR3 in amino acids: CASSQGTSLGYEQYF. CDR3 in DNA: TGTGCCAGCAGCCAAGGGACTAGCTTGGGCTACGAGCAGTACTTC. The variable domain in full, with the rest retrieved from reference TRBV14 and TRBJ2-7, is EAGVTQFPSHSVIEKGQTVTLRCDPISGHDNLYWYRRVMGKEIKFLLHFVKESKQDESGMPNNRFLAERTGGTYSTLKVQPAELEDSGVYFCASSQGTSLGYEQYFGPGTRLTVT.

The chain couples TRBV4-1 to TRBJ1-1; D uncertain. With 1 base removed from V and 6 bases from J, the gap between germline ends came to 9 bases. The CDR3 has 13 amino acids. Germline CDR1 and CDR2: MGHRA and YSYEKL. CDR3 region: CASSQGIGPEAFF. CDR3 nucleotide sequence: TGCGCCAGCAGCCAAGGTATTGGCCCTGAAGCTTTCTTT.

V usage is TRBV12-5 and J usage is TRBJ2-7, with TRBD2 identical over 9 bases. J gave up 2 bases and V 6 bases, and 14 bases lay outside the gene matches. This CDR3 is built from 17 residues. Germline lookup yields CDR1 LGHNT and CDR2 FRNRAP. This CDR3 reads CASGQAKASGATYEQYF. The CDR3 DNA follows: TGTGCTAGTGGGCAGGCCAAGGCTAGCGGGGCAACCTACGAGCAGTACTTC.

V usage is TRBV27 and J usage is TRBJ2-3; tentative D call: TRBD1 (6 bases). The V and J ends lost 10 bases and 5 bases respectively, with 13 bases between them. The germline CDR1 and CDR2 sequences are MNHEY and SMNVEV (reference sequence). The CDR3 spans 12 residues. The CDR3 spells CATQTGLDTQYF. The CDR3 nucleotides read TGTGCCACCCAAACAGGGTTAGATACGCAGTATTTT.

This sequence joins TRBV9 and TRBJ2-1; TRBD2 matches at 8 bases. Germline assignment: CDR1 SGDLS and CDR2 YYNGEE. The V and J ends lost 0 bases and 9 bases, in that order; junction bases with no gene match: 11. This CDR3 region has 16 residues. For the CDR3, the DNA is TGTGCCAGCAGCGTAGAAGTCAGCGGGAGAGGGGGTGAGCAGTTCTTC. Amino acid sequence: CASSVEVSGRGGEQFF. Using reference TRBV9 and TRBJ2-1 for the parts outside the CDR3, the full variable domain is DSGVTQTPKHLITATGQRVTLRCSPRSGDLSVYWYQQSLDQGLQFLIQYYNGEERAKGNILERFSAQQFPDLHSELNLSSLELGDSALYFCASSVEVSGRGGEQFFGPGTRLTVL.

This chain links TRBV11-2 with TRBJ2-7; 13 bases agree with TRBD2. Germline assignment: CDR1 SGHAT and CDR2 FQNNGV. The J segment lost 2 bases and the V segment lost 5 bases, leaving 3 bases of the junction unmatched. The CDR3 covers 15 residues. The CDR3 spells CASSAGTSGTYEQYF. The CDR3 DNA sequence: TGTGCCAGCAGCGCCGGGACTAGCGGGACCTACGAGCAGTACTTC.

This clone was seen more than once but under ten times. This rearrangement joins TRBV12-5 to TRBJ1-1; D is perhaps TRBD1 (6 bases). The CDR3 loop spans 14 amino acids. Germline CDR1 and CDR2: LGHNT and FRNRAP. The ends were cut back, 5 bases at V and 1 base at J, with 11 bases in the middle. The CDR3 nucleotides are TGTGCTAGTGGTGACGGGACACCGAACACTGAAGCTTTCTTT. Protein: CASGDGTPNTEAFF.

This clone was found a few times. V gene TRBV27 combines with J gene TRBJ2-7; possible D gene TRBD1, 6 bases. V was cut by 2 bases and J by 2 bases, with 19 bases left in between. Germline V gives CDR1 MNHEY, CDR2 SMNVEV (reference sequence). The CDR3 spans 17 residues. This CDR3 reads CASSLRGWDPTTYEQYF. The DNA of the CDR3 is TGTGCCAGCAGTTTAAGGGGGTGGGACCCCACCACCTACGAGCAGTACTTC.

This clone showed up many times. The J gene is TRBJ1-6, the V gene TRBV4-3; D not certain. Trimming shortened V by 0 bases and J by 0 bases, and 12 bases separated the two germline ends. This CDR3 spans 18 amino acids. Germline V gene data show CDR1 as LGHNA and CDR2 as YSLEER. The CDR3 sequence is CASSQEILRDSYNSPLHF. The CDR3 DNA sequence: TGCGCCAGCAGCCAAGAGATTTTGAGGGACTCCTATAATTCACCCCTCCACTTT.

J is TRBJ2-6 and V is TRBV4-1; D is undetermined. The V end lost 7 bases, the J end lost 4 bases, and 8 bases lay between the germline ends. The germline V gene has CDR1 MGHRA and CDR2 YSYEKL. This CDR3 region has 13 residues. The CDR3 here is CASMRPGANVLTF. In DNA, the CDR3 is TGCGCCAGCATGCGTCCCGGGGCCAACGTCCTGACTTTC.

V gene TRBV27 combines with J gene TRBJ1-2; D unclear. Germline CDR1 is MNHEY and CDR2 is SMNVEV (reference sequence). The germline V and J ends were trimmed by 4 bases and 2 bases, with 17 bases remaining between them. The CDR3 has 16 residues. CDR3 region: CASSSLVGPENYGYTF. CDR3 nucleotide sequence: TGTGCCAGCAGTTCACTGGTGGGTCCCGAGAACTATGGCTACACCTTC.

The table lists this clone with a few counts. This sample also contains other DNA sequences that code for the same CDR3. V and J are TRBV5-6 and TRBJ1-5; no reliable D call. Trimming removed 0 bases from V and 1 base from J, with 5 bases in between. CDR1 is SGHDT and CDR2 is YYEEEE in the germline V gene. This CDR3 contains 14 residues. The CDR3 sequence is CASSLEGSNQPQHF. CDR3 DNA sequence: TGTGCCAGCAGCTTGGAAGGGAGCAATCAGCCCCAGCATTTT. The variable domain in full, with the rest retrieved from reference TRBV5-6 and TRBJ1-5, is DAGVTQSPTHLIKTRGQQVTLRCSPKSGHDTVSWYQQALGQGPQFIFQYYEEEERQRGNFPDRFSGHQFPNYSSELNVNALLLGDSALYLCASSLEGSNQPQHFGDGTRLSIL.

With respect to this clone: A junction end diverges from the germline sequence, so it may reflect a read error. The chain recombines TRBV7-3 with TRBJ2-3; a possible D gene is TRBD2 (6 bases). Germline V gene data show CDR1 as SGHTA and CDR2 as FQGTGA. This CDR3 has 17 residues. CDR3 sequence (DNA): TGCGCCAGCAGCCCCCAGGCTTTTAGCGGCAACACAGGTACGCAGTATTTT. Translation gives CASSPQAFSGNTGTQYF.

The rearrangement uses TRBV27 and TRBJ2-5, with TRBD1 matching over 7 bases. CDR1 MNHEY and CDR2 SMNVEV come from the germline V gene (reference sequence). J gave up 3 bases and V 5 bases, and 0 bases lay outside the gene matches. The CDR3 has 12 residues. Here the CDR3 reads CASSDREETQYF. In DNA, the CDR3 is TGTGCCAGCAGTGACAGGGAAGAGACCCAGTACTTC.

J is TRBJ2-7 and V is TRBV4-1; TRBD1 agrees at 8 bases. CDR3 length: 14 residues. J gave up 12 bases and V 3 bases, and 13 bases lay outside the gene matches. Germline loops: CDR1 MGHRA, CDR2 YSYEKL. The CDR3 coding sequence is TGCGCCAGCAGCCACGTAGAGGGGGGACAGGAAAGGTACTTC. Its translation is CASSHVEGGQERYF.

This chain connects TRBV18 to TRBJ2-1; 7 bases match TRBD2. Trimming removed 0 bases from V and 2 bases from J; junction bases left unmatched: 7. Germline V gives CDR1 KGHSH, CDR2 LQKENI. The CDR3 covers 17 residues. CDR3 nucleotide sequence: TGTGCCAGCTCACCACCGAAACTGCGGGGGACCTACAATGAGCAGTTCTTC. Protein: CASSPPKLRGTYNEQFF.

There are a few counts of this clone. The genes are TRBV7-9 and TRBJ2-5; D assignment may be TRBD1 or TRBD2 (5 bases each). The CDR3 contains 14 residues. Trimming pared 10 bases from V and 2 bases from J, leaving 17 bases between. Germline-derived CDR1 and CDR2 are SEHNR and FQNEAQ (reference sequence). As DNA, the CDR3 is TGTGCCATCGACTCATTGGGACGGCAAGAGACCCAGTACTTC. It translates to CAIDSLGRQETQYF.

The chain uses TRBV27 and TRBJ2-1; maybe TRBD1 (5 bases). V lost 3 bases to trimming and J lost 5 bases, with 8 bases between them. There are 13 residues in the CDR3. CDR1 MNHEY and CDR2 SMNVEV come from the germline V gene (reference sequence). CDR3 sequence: CASSFDRNNEQFF. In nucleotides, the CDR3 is TGTGCCAGCAGTTTTGACAGAAACAATGAGCAGTTCTTC.

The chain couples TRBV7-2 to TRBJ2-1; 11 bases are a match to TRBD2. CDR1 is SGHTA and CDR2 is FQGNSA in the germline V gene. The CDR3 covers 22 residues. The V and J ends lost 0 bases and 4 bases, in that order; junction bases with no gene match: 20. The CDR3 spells CASSLAEDVAGGLLMRYNEQFF. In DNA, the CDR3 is TGTGCCAGCAGCTTAGCGGAGGATGTAGCGGGAGGGTTATTAATGAGGTACAATGAGCAGTTCTTC.